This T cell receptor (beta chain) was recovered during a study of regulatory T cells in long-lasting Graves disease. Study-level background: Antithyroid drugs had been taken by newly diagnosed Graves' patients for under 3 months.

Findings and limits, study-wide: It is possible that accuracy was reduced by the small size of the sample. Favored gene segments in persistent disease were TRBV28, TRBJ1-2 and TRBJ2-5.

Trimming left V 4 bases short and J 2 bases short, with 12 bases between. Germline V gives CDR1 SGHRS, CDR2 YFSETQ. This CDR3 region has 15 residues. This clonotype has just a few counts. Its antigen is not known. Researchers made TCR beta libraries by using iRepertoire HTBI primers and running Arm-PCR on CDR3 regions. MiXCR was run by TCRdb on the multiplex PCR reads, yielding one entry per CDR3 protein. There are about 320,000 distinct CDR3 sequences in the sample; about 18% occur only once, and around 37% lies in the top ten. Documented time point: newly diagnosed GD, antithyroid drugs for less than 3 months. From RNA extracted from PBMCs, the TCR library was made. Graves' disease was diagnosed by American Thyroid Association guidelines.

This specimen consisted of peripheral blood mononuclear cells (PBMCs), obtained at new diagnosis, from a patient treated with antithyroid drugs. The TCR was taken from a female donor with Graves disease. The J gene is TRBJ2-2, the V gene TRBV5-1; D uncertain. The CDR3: CASSVGGYNTGELFF. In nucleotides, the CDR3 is TGCGCCAGCAGCGTAGGCGGTTATAACACCGGGGAGCTGTTTTTT.